This T cell receptor beta chain is drawn from a study of shared clonotypes between healthy human individuals (dated by TCRdb to 2020 to 2022). With regard to the full study: A couple of women and three men aged 18 to 49 years were included in the cohort. Blood TCR repertoires of a handful of healthy adults were deeply sequenced to estimate repertoire size and the extent of clonotype sharing between individuals. To increase sequencing depth and limit assay-specific biases, different laboratories used diverse techniques to prepare libraries and sequence TCR repertoires. Between about 0.9 and 10 billion PBMCs per donor were obtained by leukapheresis. The full study reports these points: Pairwise subsampling indicated that sequencing depth was expected to affect the degree of clonotype sharing among donors. The genetic and exposure-history diversity represented was limited by the small number of donors. Sampling was restricted to blood, and TCR repertoires in tissues likely differ from the TCR repertoires found in blood.

Worth noting for this clone: It has no known antigen specificity. No much larger clone is present one base from it, and per-base qualities are unavailable.

The donors were healthy, HIV-negative adults who had no recently reported acute infections or vaccinations. Every donor was a Caucasian adult living in Nashville, Tennessee, USA. For unsorted samples, roughly 91 million PBMCs were counted, and genomic DNA was extracted using the QIAamp DNA Blood Mini kit. Blood was collected by leukapheresis, and PBMCs were isolated by Ficoll-Histopaque density gradient centrifugation and then cryopreserved in liquid nitrogen vapor phase. TCR CDR3 regions were amplified from genomic DNA by multiplex PCR using the deep immunoSEQ assay. Extracted genomic DNA from each cell subset was distributed evenly across all wells of several immunoSEQ 96-well plates, and each plate was treated as a replicate. For unsorted PBMC, each replicate PCR was loaded with approximately 0.3 ug genomic DNA, equivalent to 25,000 to 35,000 T cell genomes. Ten immunoSEQ deep assay plates were used to sequence unsorted PBMC genomic DNA. Purified libraries were measured with a Qubit 3.0 fluorometer, size-checked on a Bioanalyzer 2100, and measured again with the KAPA Library Quantification kit. Every immunoSEQ 96-well plate was sequenced on a separate single-read 150-cycle Illumina NextSeq 550 flow cell. The authors' analysis ran thus. The immunoSEQ output contained only junctional sequences without quality scores, so filtering could not match that applied to full-length reads. To assign V/J genes and CDR3, sequences were annotated using PyIR, a Python wrapper for IgBLAST v1.9, with IMGT germline references. Any read was removed if the V/J assignment was weak (E-value above 1e-6), the CDR3 was missing, or the read contained stop codons, out-of-frame junctions, or ambiguous translated residues. V3J clonotypes were defined by identical inferred V gene, J gene, and CDR3 amino acid sequence. Percentage overlap between repertoires was computed as shared unique clonotypes divided by the size of the smaller repertoire. Richness of each repertoire was evaluated using RTK rarefaction, the Chao1 estimator, and Recon v2.1 estimates of unobserved clonotypes. Held by TCRdb, this immuneACCESS table contains in-frame sequences only and omits some clones. Under half of the omission traces to an unresolved V gene where checked; the cause of the rest is unknown. V, J and clone size are taken as reported in that table, and D and trimming were inferred from the DNA itself. The sample yields about 460,000 clones; about 74% were counted once. The ten largest clonotypes hold approximately 12% of the sample.

The CDR1 and CDR2 encoded by the germline V gene (reference sequence) are MNHEY and SMNVEV. The CDR3, cysteine through phenylalanine, is 15 amino acids long. Solely the CDR3 DNA is kept, with 45 bases framed from the first base. Trimming costs V 9 bases and J 3 bases, and their ends lie 18 bases apart. The sequence derives from a woman between 40 and 55 years old in good health. Some clones in this sample may be carry-over from other donors' samples. The chain links TRBV27 with TRBJ1-3; TRBD1 is perhaps the D gene, given 5 matching bases. Sequenced sample: PBMCs. The CDR3 protein: CASWGGRGGGNTIYF. Here is the DNA: TGTGCCAGTTGGGGGGGGAGGGGAGGTGGAAACACCATATATTTT.